This TCR beta chain emerged from a study of somatic mutations in cytotoxic T cells in rheumatoid arthritis. Overall study: Each patient's diagnosis was followed right away by a blood draw (approximately 27 ml EDTA), before any treatment.

Regarding this clone: As yet, its antigen is unknown.

Germline V gene data show CDR1 as PRHDT and CDR2 as FYEKMQ (reference sequence). This CDR3 has 11 residues. Trimming cost V 4 bases and J 4 bases, with 5 bases left between them. Study-level results: In about an eighth of the roughly 60 patients, the largest CD8+ clone exceeded 20% of CD8+ cells. Increasing age coincided with elevated CD8+ clonality among rheumatoid arthritis patients, though not among healthy controls.

Positive magnetic bead selection was used to isolate CD4+ and CD8+ cells; purity was checked by flow cytometry. This table comes from immunoSEQ multiplex PCR, and its TCRdb copy is limited to in-frame clones, with some not included. Among more than 15,000 clones listed, 85% were seen once. The receptor was derived from a woman aged 40 to 50 with rheumatoid arthritis. The rearrangement uses TRBV13 and TRBJ2-7, with unresolved D. The material sequenced was CD8+ T cells sorted from blood. CDR3 protein: CASSSSYEQYF. The CDR3 nucleotides are TGTGCCAGCAGCTCCTCTTACGAGCAGTACTTC.